This T cell receptor beta chain appears in the sequencing data of a study of T cells in Graves' hyperthyroidism and ophthalmopathy. As for the study in general: Prior to any treatment, at the point of initial diagnosis, peripheral blood was collected. General study results and limits: Most expanded thyroid clonotypes above 0.001 recurred in blood. A model using 13 V-J features told ophthalmopathy apart from stable hyperthyroidism.

It was RNA transcripts that yielded the amplified TCR beta CDR3 regions. HTBI primers drove first-round RT-PCR of the TCR CDR3. Each CDR3 protein gets one entry after TCRdb re-called the multiplex PCR reads with MiXCR. The profile covers more than 300,000 distinct CDR3 sequences, with about a sixth appearing a single time and almost 35% taken by the ten largest. This clonotype was seen at least ten times. The antigen remains undetermined. Hyperthyroidism, newly diagnosed and lasting under 2 months, affected patients aged 18 to 65. Material: blood. This receptor was taken from a woman aged 25 to 39 with Graves' hyperthyroidism that later progressed to Graves' ophthalmopathy.

The CDR3 loop reads CASSLGPSGWSFPSTDTQYF. CDR3 DNA sequence: TGTGCCAGCAGTTTAGGTCCTAGCGGGTGGAGTTTTCCTAGCACAGATACGCAGTATTTT. V is TRBV27 and J is TRBJ2-3; 8 bases match TRBD2. V was clipped by 2 bases and J by 0 bases; unmatched bases: 16. The germline CDR1 and CDR2 sequences are MNHEY and SMNVEV (reference sequence). The CDR3 loop spans 20 amino acids.